This TCR beta chain originates from a study of cytomegalovirus exposure and HLA in healthy donors. In its sample, this clone was seen once. Primers included in the PCR were 60 Vbeta and 13 Jbeta primers. Sequenced by immunoSEQ multiplex PCR; TCRdb stores in-frame clones only, minus some. The sample holds approximately 120,000 clones, 76% seen once. CDR1 is DFQATT and CDR2 is SNEGSKA in the germline V gene (reference sequence). V gave up 6 bases and J gave up 4 bases, with 7 bases separating them. The CDR3 spans 11 residues. The chain is built from TRBV20-1 and TRBJ1-3; D call uncertain. The clonotype comes from a woman between 45 and 65 years old in good health and CMV-seropositive. The specimen was PBMCs. The CDR3 DNA reads TGCAGTGCCTGGGCCGGAAACACCATATATTTT. This translates into CSAWAGNTIYF.